This T cell receptor (beta chain) emerged from a study of T cells in Graves' hyperthyroidism and ophthalmopathy. This CDR3 is 16 amino acids long. V was pared by 5 bases and J by 1 base, with 18 bases between. Germline CDR1 and CDR2: MDHEN and SYDVKM. This clonotype came up many times. Antigen unknown. Pregnant or lactating patients were excluded, as were those with uncontrolled infection or other autoimmune disease. Together with thyroid ultrasound, orbital computed tomography, serum thyroxine and TRAb, clinical symptoms were used for diagnoses. The source material, RNA transcripts, was used to amplify TCR beta CDR3 regions. A set of HTBI primers served as the primers for a first-round RT-PCR of the TCR CDR3. TCRdb passed the multiplex PCR reads through MiXCR, listing each CDR3 protein once. The sample includes 600,000 or so distinct CDR3 sequences, about 17% of them seen just once. Points from the study as a whole: Peripheral blood also featured most of the thyroid clonotypes expanded above 0.001.

The rearrangement joins TRBV28 to TRBJ2-7; D unresolved. The TCR sequence derives from a woman in her thirties with Graves' hyperthyroidism. Sequenced material: blood. In DNA form, the CDR3 reads TGTGCCAGCAGTCTAAATGGACGGAAAACTTCCTACGAGCAGTACTTC. This translates into CASSLNGRKTSYEQYF.